This paragraph reports one T cell receptor beta chain. Its antigen is unknown. CDR1 MDHEN and CDR2 SYDVKM come from the germline V gene. Unmatched junction bases numbered 13, after V lost 5 bases and J lost 5 bases. The CDR3 loop spans 16 amino acids. This sample was taken from a study of blood T cells in healthy people across ages. Study-level points and caveats: Among long-lived donors, naive CD4+ cells were more numerous and diversity higher than in aged donors.

A sample-barcoded 5' primer and a J-beta primer mix were used in a second PCR of roughly 7 to 11 cycles. From the 5' RACE reads, TCRdb called clonotypes with MiXCR, one entry per CDR3 protein. The data hold approximately 880,000 distinct CDR3 sequences, with roughly 48% observed a single time. This clonotype was obtained from a man aged 25 to 45 in good health. Sequencing used blood. The chain employs TRBV28 and TRBJ2-5, with TRBD1 matching over 8 bases. CDR3 amino acids: CASSTNRQGAGETQYF. CDR3 in DNA: TGTGCCAGCAGTACTAACCGGCAGGGGGCAGGGGAGACCCAGTACTTC.